The clone carrying this TCR beta chain was detected only a few times. This sample is part of a study of blood T cell repertoires in COVID-19. J gave up 3 bases and V 4 bases, and 9 bases lay outside the gene matches. Looked up from germline, CDR1 is SQVTM and CDR2 is ANQGSEA. The CDR3 contains 15 residues. Assay: immunoSEQ multiplex PCR; the TCRdb copy retains only in-frame clones and omits some. The table shows some 260,000 clones, with 75% to 90% occurring only once. The sequenced sample was PBMCs or T cells enriched from blood (not recorded which). This receptor was obtained from a middle-aged man who had recovered from COVID-19. The chain couples TRBV29-1 to TRBJ2-3; 8 nucleotides agree with TRBD2. The CDR3 protein is CSVGGLAGRTDTQYF. The CDR3 coding sequence is TGCAGCGTTGGGGGATTAGCGGGGCGAACAGATACGCAGTATTTT.